The rows below give T cell receptor beta chains drawn from one sample of a study of blood T cell repertoires in COVID-19. The table came from immunoSEQ multiplex PCR; TCRdb's copy has only in-frame clones and leaves some out. The sample yields around 80,000 clones, about 91% seen once. Sequenced sample: peripheral blood. All receptors derive from a woman at least 80 years old with acute or convalescent COVID-19. CDR3s leave out the opening cysteine and the closing phenylalanine or tryptophan. The order of the fields is clone size, V gene, J gene, CDR3 protein. A row's size may be missing; if present it is once, few, many or a size class.

clone size: -; V gene: TRBV7-8; J gene: TRBJ1-5; CDR3 protein: ASSFGLMRRGRNQPQH
clone size: -; V gene: TRBV20-1; J gene: TRBJ1-4; CDR3 protein: SATSGEKLF
clone size: -; V gene: TRBV6-5; J gene: TRBJ1-2; CDR3 protein: ASRPDRGPNT
clone size: -; V gene: TRBV7-9; J gene: TRBJ2-6; CDR3 protein: ASSRRGGVSRANVLT
clone size: -; V gene: TRBV7-3; J gene: TRBJ2-3; CDR3 protein: ASSLTRDSRYPQY
clone size: -; V gene: TRBV25-1; J gene: TRBJ2-1; CDR3 protein: ASSASGGDYNEQF
clone size: -; V gene: TRBV2; J gene: TRBJ1-2; CDR3 protein: ASSEGGRGFYGYT
clone size: -; V gene: TRBV5-1; J gene: TRBJ2-3; CDR3 protein: ASSLATSGQDTQY
clone size: -; V gene: TRBV28; J gene: TRBJ2-2; CDR3 protein: ASKGAGELF
clone size: -; V gene: TRBV9; J gene: TRBJ2-2; CDR3 protein: ASRDRVSGELF
clone size: -; V gene: TRBV5-1; J gene: TRBJ1-1; CDR3 protein: ASYREYNTEAF
clone size: -; V gene: TRBV10-1; J gene: TRBJ2-5; CDR3 protein: ASSLRQGETQY
clone size: -; V gene: TRBV11-3; J gene: TRBJ2-1; CDR3 protein: ASSLRQRGEQF
clone size: -; V gene: TRBV6-4; J gene: TRBJ2-3; CDR3 protein: ASSDSPLAGSTDTQY
clone size: once; V gene: TRBV18; J gene: TRBJ1-3; CDR3 protein: ASSLLGQSSGNTIY
clone size: -; V gene: TRBV4-3; J gene: TRBJ2-5; CDR3 protein: ASSPRASGGQETQY
clone size: -; V gene: TRBV5-5; J gene: TRBJ1-6; CDR3 protein: ASSLEGAQLNSPLH
clone size: -; V gene: TRBV6-5; J gene: TRBJ1-6; CDR3 protein: ASRPGQYNSPLH
clone size: -; V gene: TRBV6-2/TRBV6-3; J gene: TRBJ2-7; CDR3 protein: ASSYSFSHPRSYEQY
clone size: -; V gene: TRBV5-6; J gene: TRBJ1-5; CDR3 protein: ASSLTGGQPQH
clone size: -; V gene: TRBV5-1; J gene: TRBJ2-7; CDR3 protein: ASSLASWRDEQY
clone size: once; V gene: TRBV14; J gene: TRBJ1-2; CDR3 protein: ASSQDGQGIKGYT
clone size: -; V gene: TRBV29-1; J gene: TRBJ1-2; CDR3 protein: SVGTGGYGYT
clone size: -; V gene: TRBV7-8; J gene: TRBJ2-7; CDR3 protein: ASSLEETASYEQY
clone size: -; V gene: TRBV6-5; J gene: TRBJ2-1; CDR3 protein: ASSYRPSGSFDEQF
clone size: -; V gene: TRBV30; J gene: TRBJ2-6; CDR3 protein: AWSIRGAGANVLT
clone size: -; V gene: TRBV30; J gene: TRBJ1-2; CDR3 protein: AWSQTLANYGYT